The 27 T cell receptor beta chains below were found in one sample sequenced in a study of T cell repertoires in cytomegalovirus infection. TCRdb redid the calling of the reads with MiXCR, one entry per CDR3 protein. The repertoire holds approximately 74,000 distinct CDR3 sequences, approximately 40% seen once, with roughly 93% in the top ten. Antigens of these TCRs are unknown. This sample comprised CD8+ T cells from cultured PBMCs, obtained from culture after CMV antigen stimulation. The receptors come from a human donor in good health (CMV status not recorded). Some clones in this sample may be carry-over from other donors' samples.

This clonotype was detected only a few times. The rearrangement links TRBV7-2 to TRBJ2-5; 9 bases are shared with TRBD2. The CDR3 extends over 15 amino acids. Germline V gives CDR1 SGHTA, CDR2 FQGNSA. V trimming: 5 bases; J trimming: 7 bases; junction bases outside the gene matches: 11. CDR3 region: CASSDHPRREGTQYF. Here the CDR3 DNA reads TGTGCCAGCAGCGACCACCCAAGGCGGGAGGGGACCCAGTACTTC.

J is TRBJ1-5 and V is TRBV27; the D gene is possibly TRBD1 (5 bases). With 1 base removed from V and 6 bases from J, the gap between germline ends came to 16 bases. Germline lookup yields CDR1 MNHEY and CDR2 SMNVEV (reference sequence). This CDR3 has 16 amino acids. The CDR3 DNA reads TGTGCCAGCAGTTTATTGGGGGGTTTCGGGACTCAGCCCCAGCATTTT. Its translation is CASSLLGGFGTQPQHF.

The table lists this clonotype with a few counts. V gene TRBV6-2 or TRBV6-3 combines with J gene TRBJ1-1; TRBD1 is a possible D gene (6 bases). The CDR3 covers 18 residues. V gave up 2 bases and J gave up 1 base, with 20 bases separating them. In germline, CDR1 is MNHEY, CDR2 SVGEGT. CDR3 DNA: TGTGCCAGCAGTTACGAACAGGGCCAAGCCATAAAGAACACTGAAGCTTTCTTT. It codes for CASSYEQGQAIKNTEAFF.

This clonotype appeared many times. The rearrangement uses TRBV7-8 and TRBJ2-2; D gene unclear. The CDR3 sequence is 13 residues long. Looked up from germline, CDR1 is SGHVS and CDR2 is FQNEAQ. The V and J ends lost 0 bases and 7 bases respectively, with 6 bases between them. The CDR3 is CASSLAGIGELFF. In DNA, the CDR3 is TGTGCCAGCAGCTTAGCGGGGATCGGGGAGCTGTTTTTT.

This clonotype was counted a few times. The chain uses TRBV7-2 and TRBJ2-2; 7 nucleotides line up with TRBD1. Germline CDR1 SGHTA, CDR2 FQGNSA. The CDR3 runs 15 residues. V trimming: 4 bases; J trimming: 3 bases; junction bases outside the gene matches: 5. As DNA, the CDR3 is TGTGCCAGCAGCTCGTGGACAGGATACACCGGGGAGCTGTTTTTT. Its protein is CASSSWTGYTGELFF.

For this clonotype: The conserved phenylalanine or tryptophan normally closing the CDR3 is absent here, so this likely arose from a read error. V and J are TRBV5-5 and TRBJ2-7; 9 bases agree with TRBD1. Germline assignment: CDR1 SGHKS and CDR2 YYEKEE (reference sequence). With V trimmed by 1 base and J by 3 bases, 11 bases remained unmatched. The CDR3 has 17 amino acids. In DNA, the CDR3 is TGTGCCAGCAGCTTGAATGTATTTGGACAGGGGTTCTACGAGCAGTACTTA. Translating gives CASSLNVFGQGFYEQYL.

There are a few counts of this clonotype. The CDR3 sequence: CASSPYNEQFF. The CDR3 region has the DNA TGTGCCAGCAGTCCTTACAATGAGCAGTTCTTC. This chain links TRBV28 with TRBJ2-1; D remains unclear. Germline CDR1 is MDHEN and CDR2 is SYDVKM. The CDR3 spans 11 residues. V lost 5 bases to trimming and J lost 4 bases, with 3 bases between them.

This sequence joins TRBV20-1 and TRBJ1-5; D not resolved. V lost 5 bases, J lost 0 bases, and 11 bases lay in between. This CDR3 is 14 amino acids long. CDR1 DFQATT and CDR2 SNEGSKA come from the germline V gene (reference sequence). CDR3: CSAETQNSNQPQHF. The DNA for the CDR3 is TGCAGTGCTGAAACTCAAAATAGCAATCAGCCCCAGCATTTT.

The V and J genes are TRBV19 and TRBJ2-1, with TRBD1 matching over 10 bases. CDR3 length equals 16 residues. The V and J ends lost 4 bases and 5 bases, in that order; junction bases with no gene match: 8. The germline CDR1 and CDR2 sequences are LNHDA and SQIVND (reference sequence). The CDR3 protein is CASSKYGTGANNEQFF. The CDR3 nucleotides read TGTGCCAGTAGTAAATACGGGACAGGGGCTAACAATGAGCAGTTCTTC.

The V gene is TRBV5-1, the J gene TRBJ2-1; a weak D match, TRBD2 (6 bases). The germline V and J ends were trimmed by 4 bases and 3 bases, with 11 bases remaining between them. CDR1 and CDR2 (germline): SGHRS, YFSETQ. The CDR3 runs to 14 residues. CDR3 protein: CASSAAGGYNEQFF. In DNA form, the CDR3 reads TGCGCCAGCAGCGCGGCCGGGGGCTACAATGAGCAGTTCTTC.

V gene TRBV7-9 combines with J gene TRBJ2-2, with a possible D match to TRBD2 (5 bases). The CDR3 is 16 amino acids. The germline V and J ends were trimmed by 8 bases and 4 bases, with 20 bases remaining between them. Looked up from germline, CDR1 is SEHNR and CDR2 is FQNEAQ (reference sequence). Here the CDR3 DNA reads TGTGCCAGCTGGGTTCTTTTGGGAAGCGGCACCGGGGAGCTGTTTTTT. Its translation is CASWVLLGSGTGELFF.

This chain uses TRBV4-1 with TRBJ2-3; TRBD1 is a possible D gene (6 bases). The CDR3 spans 16 residues. Trimming cost V 4 bases and J 2 bases, with 16 bases left between them. The germline gives CDR1 MGHRA, CDR2 YSYEKL. CDR3 residues: CASSPTGLRDTDTQYF. The CDR3 DNA reads TGCGCCAGCAGCCCTACAGGGCTTAGGGACACAGATACGCAGTATTTT.

This clonotype was detected a few times. V gene TRBV27 combines with J gene TRBJ1-1; possible D gene TRBD1, 5 bases. CDR1 is MNHEY, CDR2 SMNVEV, per germline (reference sequence). The ends were cut back, 7 bases at V and 4 bases at J, with 19 bases in the middle. This CDR3 has 15 amino acids. The CDR3 DNA reads as TGTGCCAGCATTGGGGGTTTTTTGGACCGCACTGAAGCTTTCTTT. Protein sequence: CASIGGFLDRTEAFF.

The chain combines TRBV7-8 with TRBJ1-1, with 7 nucleotides matching TRBD1. Germline-derived CDR1 and CDR2 are SGHVS and FQNEAQ. The CDR3 contains 13 residues. Losses at the gene ends were 5 bases for V and 9 bases for J; bases not matched to a gene: 9. For the CDR3, the DNA is TGTGCCAGCAGCCCAGGGGGGGCCGACCAAGCTTTCTTT. Its translation is CASSPGGADQAFF.

The rearrangement uses TRBV6-5 and TRBJ1-2, with TRBD1 matching 8 bases. The length of the CDR3 is 14 residues. CDR1 MNHEY and CDR2 SVGAGI come from the germline V gene. The J segment lost 7 bases and the V segment lost 0 bases, leaving 4 bases of the junction unmatched. CDR3 region: CASSYSGTGGGYTF. DNA for the CDR3: TGTGCCAGCAGTTACTCCGGGACAGGAGGTGGCTACACCTTC.

This clonotype was recorded at least ten times. This sequence joins TRBV7-8 and TRBJ2-3, with D possibly being TRBD1 (7 bases). V gave up 0 bases and J gave up 8 bases, with 12 bases separating them. The germline gives CDR1 SGHVS, CDR2 FQNEAQ. The CDR3 extends over 14 amino acids. The CDR3 sequence is CASSLAQGGATQYF. The CDR3 bases are TGTGCCAGCAGCTTAGCTCAGGGGGGCGCTACGCAGTATTTT.

This clonotype was detected only a few times. The V call is TRBV7-6, the J call TRBJ2-3, with 9 bases fitting TRBD2. There are 17 residues in the CDR3. Losses at the gene ends were 2 bases for V and 4 bases for J; bases not matched to a gene: 10. Germline CDR1 SGHVS, CDR2 FNYEAQ. The CDR3 DNA reads TGTGCCAGCAGCTTAAATCCAGCGGGGGGCCGAGCAGATACGCAGTATTTT. This translates into CASSLNPAGGRADTQYF.

The chain joins TRBV25-1 to TRBJ1-1; D ambiguous. The CDR3 loop spans 11 amino acids. Germline loops: CDR1 MGHDK, CDR2 SYGVNS. V was shortened by 5 bases and J by 7 bases, with 8 bases between the two germline ends. The CDR3 DNA reads TGTGCCAGCAGTTTAGGACTTGAAGCTTTCTTT. This gives the protein CASSLGLEAFF.

The rearrangement links TRBV13 to TRBJ2-5, with TRBD2 matching over 7 bases. The CDR3 sequence is 16 residues long. CDR1 is PRHDT, CDR2 FYEKMQ, per germline (reference sequence). Losses at the gene ends were 1 base for V and 0 bases for J; bases not matched to a gene: 5. DNA for the CDR3: TGTGCCAGCAGCTTAGCCCACAGCGGGGACCAAGAGACCCAGTACTTC. It is translated as CASSLAHSGDQETQYF.

The rearrangement links TRBV7-3 to TRBJ1-1; possible D gene TRBD1, 5 bases. Germline loops: CDR1 SGHTA, CDR2 FQGTGA. Trimming left V 2 bases short and J 4 bases short, with 11 bases between. This CDR3 region has 14 residues. The DNA for the CDR3 is TGTGCCAGCAGCTTAGGGGGGGTGAGCACTGAAGCTTTCTTT. This codes for CASSLGGVSTEAFF.

The rearrangement links TRBV6-1 to TRBJ1-4; TRBD1 agrees at 9 bases. V gave up 7 bases and J gave up 4 bases; unmatched junction bases: 7. Germline CDR1 and CDR2: MNHNS and SASEGT. CDR3 size: 15 residues. For the CDR3, the DNA is TGTGCCAGCAAGAGCCGGGACAGGGTTAATGAAAAACTGTTTTTT. It specifies CASKSRDRVNEKLFF.

This clonotype was detected only a few times. V usage is TRBV18 and J usage is TRBJ1-1, with 8 bases aligning to TRBD1. V shed 2 bases and J 2 bases; nucleotides not matched to a gene: 13. CDR3 size: 18 residues. CDR1 is KGHSH, CDR2 LQKENI, per germline. CDR3 in DNA: TGTGCCAGCTCACCAACAATTGACCAGGGGGCCATAAACACTGAAGCTTTCTTT. Translation gives CASSPTIDQGAINTEAFF.

The chain has TRBV28 and TRBJ2-5; D not resolved. CDR1 is MDHEN, CDR2 SYDVKM, per germline. The germline V and J ends were trimmed by 5 bases and 5 bases, with 15 bases remaining between them. This CDR3 has 14 amino acids. The CDR3 region has the DNA TGTGCCAGCAGTACTACCCTGGGATCGGAGACCCAGTACTTC. Encoded protein: CASSTTLGSETQYF.

The chain links TRBV7-9 to TRBJ2-5; 9 nucleotides match TRBD2. The CDR3 has 16 residues. Germline V gene lookup returns CDR1 SEHNR and CDR2 FQNEAQ (reference sequence). V lost 3 bases, J lost 7 bases, and 12 bases stayed unmatched. The CDR3 bases are TGTGCCAGCAGCTTTAAAACGGCGGGGGGGCCTGGGACCCAGTACTTC. It encodes CASSFKTAGGPGTQYF.

This chain uses TRBV4-2 with TRBJ2-2; 8 bases fit TRBD2. The CDR3 covers 18 residues. The junction had 12 bases not matched to a gene; V was cut back by 0 bases and J by 6 bases. Germline lookup yields CDR1 LGHNA and CDR2 YNFKEQ. CDR3 DNA: TGTGCCAGCAGCCAAGATCGATTCCGGGGGGGCTTACCCGGGGAGCTGTTTTTT. Its protein is CASSQDRFRGGLPGELFF.

In this sample, this clonotype turned up once. The chain uses TRBV4-1 and TRBJ2-1; 9 bases fit TRBD2. The tail of the sequence fits TRBJ2-7 better, so the J call may be wrong. Germline CDR1 is MGHRA and CDR2 is YSYEKL. CDR3 length: 18 residues. The CDR3 region has the DNA TGCGCCAGCAGCCAAGATCCCCCAGCGGGGGGATATTACAATGAGCAGTACTTC. This codes for CASSQDPPAGGYYNEQYF.

The rearrangement links TRBV7-2 to TRBJ2-7; 9 bases agree with TRBD2. The V segment lost 1 base and the J segment 2 bases; nucleotides outside the gene matches: 6. The germline V gene encodes CDR1 SGHTA and CDR2 FQGNSA. The length of the CDR3 is 16 residues. The CDR3 nucleotides are TGTGCCAGCAGCTTAGATGGCCTAGCGGGGACCTACGAGCAGTACTTC. This codes for CASSLDGLAGTYEQYF. Using reference TRBV7-2 and TRBJ2-7 for the parts outside the CDR3, the full variable domain is GAGVSQSPSNKVTEKGKDVELRCDPISGHTALYWYRQSLGQGLEFLIYFQGNSAPDKSGLPSDRFSAERTGGSVSTLTIQRTQQEDSAVYLCASSLDGLAGTYEQYFGPGTRLTVT.